This T cell receptor (beta chain) was recorded in a study of blood T cell repertoires in COVID-19. Study-wide context: T cells, B-cell-depleted T cells, or PBMCs provided the cDNA or gDNA that served as material.

Sequencing was performed with immunoSEQ multiplex PCR; in TCRdb, only in-frame clones are kept and a portion is missing. The top ten clones hold 7% to 8.5% of a sample with more than 200,000 clones, 80% of them seen once. The length of the CDR3 is 15 residues. Germline V gene data show CDR1 as SGHDT and CDR2 as YYEEEE. The V end lost 2 bases, the J end lost 4 bases, and 12 bases lay between the germline ends. The sample was PBMCs or T cells enriched from blood (not recorded which). This TCR came from a woman aged 40-49 years with acute COVID-19. V and J are TRBV5-6 and TRBJ1-4, with a weak D call TRBD1 (5 bases). Written as DNA, the CDR3 is TGTGCCAGCAGCTTCAAAGGGGTGGGTAATGAAAAACTGTTTTTT. Protein sequence: CASSFKGVGNEKLFF.